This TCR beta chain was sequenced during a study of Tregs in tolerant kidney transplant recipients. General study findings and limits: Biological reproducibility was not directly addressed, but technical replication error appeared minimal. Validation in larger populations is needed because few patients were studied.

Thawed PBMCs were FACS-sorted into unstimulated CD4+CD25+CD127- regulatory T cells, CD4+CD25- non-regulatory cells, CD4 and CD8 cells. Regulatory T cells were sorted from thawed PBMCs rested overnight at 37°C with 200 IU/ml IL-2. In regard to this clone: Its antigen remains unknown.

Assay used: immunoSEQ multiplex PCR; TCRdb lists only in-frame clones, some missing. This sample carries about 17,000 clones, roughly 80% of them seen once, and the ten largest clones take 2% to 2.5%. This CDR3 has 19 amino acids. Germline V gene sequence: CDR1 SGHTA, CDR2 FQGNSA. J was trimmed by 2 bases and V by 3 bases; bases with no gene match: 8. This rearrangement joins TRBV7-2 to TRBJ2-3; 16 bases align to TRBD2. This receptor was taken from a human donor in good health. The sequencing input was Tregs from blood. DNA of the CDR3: TGTGCCAGCAGCTTGAAGGGACTAGCGGGAGGGGGAAACACAGATACGCAGTATTTT. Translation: CASSLKGLAGGGNTDTQYF.